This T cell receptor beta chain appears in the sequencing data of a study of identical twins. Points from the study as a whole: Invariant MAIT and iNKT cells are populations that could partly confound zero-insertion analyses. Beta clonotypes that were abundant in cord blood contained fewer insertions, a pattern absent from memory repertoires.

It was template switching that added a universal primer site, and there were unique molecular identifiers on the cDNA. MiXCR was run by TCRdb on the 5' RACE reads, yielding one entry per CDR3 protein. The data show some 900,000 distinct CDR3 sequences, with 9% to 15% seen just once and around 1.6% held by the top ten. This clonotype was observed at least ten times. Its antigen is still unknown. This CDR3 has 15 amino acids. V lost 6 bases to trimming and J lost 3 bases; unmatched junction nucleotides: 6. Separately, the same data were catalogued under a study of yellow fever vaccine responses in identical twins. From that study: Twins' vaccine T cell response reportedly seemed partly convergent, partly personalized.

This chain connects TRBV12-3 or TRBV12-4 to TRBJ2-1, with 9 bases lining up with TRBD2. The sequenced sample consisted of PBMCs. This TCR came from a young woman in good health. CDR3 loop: CASSRSGSNYNEQFF. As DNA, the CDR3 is TGTGCCAGCAGCCGTAGCGGGAGCAACTACAATGAGCAGTTCTTC.